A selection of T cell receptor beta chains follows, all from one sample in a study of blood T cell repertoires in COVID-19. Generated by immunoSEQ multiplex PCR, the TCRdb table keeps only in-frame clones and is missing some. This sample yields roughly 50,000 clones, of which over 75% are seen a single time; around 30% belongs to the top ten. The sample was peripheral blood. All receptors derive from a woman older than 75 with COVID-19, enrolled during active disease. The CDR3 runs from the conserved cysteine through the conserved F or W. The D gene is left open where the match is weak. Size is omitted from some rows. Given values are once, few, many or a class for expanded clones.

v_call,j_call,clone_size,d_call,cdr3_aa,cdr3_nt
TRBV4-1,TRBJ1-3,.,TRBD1,CASSLLLNPGGTGNTIYF,TGCGCCAGCAGCCTACTCCTCAATCCAGGGGGAACTGGAAACACCATATATTTT
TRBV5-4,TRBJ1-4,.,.,CASSRWSGGMGTNEKLFF,TGTGCCAGCAGCCGATGGTCGGGGGGTATGGGAACTAATGAAAAACTGTTTTTT
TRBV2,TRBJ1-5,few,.,CASSEAAGGSQPQHF,TGTGCCAGCAGTGAAGCGGCGGGAGGGTCCCAGCCCCAGCATTTT
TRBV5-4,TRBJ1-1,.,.,CASSTEGSTEAFF,TGTGCCAGCAGCACCGAGGGCAGCACTGAAGCTTTCTTT
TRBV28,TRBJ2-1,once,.,CASSFSHSGSYNEQFF,TGTGCCAGCAGTTTCTCCCACAGCGGGTCCTACAATGAGCAGTTCTTC
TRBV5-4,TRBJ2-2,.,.,CASSLNLGAGELFF,TGTGCCAGCAGCTTAAATCTAGGAGCAGGGGAGCTGTTTTTT
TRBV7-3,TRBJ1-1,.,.,CASSLIGQGNTEAFF,TGTGCCAGCAGCTTAATCGGGCAGGGGAACACTGAAGCTTTCTTT
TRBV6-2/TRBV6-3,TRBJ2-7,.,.,CASSPGLVSKRTYEQYF,TGTGCCAGCAGTCCCGGGTTGGTTTCTAAAAGGACCTACGAGCAGTACTTC
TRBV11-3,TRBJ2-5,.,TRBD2,CASSPGAGGAGEETQYF,TGTGCCAGCAGCCCAGGGGCGGGGGGCGCGGGAGAGGAGACCCAGTACTTC
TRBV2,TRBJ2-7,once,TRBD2,CASRPAGGNEQYF,TGTGCCAGCAGGCCGGCCGGGGGGAACGAGCAGTACTTC
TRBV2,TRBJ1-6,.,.,CASSGAGASNSPLHF,TGTGCCAGCAGTGGGGCAGGGGCAAGCAATTCACCCCTCCACTTT
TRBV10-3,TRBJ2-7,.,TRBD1,CAISVTGTGATNNGYEQYF,TGTGCCATCAGTGTCACCGGGACAGGGGCAACTAATAATGGGTACGAGCAGTACTTC
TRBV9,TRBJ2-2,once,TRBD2,CASSVAERGTNTGELFF,TGTGCCAGCAGCGTAGCGGAGCGGGGGACCAACACCGGGGAGCTGTTTTTT
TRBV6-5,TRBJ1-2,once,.,CASSSQGGVNYGYTF,TGTGCCAGCAGTTCCCAAGGGGGGGTGAACTATGGCTACACCTTC